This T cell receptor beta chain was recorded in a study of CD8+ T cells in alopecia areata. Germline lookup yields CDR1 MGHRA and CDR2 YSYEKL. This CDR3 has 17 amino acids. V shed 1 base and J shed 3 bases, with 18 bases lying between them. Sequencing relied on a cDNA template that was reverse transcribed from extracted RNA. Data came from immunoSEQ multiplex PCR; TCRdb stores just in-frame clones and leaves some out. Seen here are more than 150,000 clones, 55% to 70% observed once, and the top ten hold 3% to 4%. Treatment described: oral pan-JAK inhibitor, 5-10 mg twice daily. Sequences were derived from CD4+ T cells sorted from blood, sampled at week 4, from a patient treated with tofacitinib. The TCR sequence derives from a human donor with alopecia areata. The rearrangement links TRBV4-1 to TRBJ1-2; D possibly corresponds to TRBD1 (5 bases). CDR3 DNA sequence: TGCGCCAGCAGCCAAGTTGGCGGCGGGAGACAGTACTATGGCTACACCTTC. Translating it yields CASSQVGGGRQYYGYTF.